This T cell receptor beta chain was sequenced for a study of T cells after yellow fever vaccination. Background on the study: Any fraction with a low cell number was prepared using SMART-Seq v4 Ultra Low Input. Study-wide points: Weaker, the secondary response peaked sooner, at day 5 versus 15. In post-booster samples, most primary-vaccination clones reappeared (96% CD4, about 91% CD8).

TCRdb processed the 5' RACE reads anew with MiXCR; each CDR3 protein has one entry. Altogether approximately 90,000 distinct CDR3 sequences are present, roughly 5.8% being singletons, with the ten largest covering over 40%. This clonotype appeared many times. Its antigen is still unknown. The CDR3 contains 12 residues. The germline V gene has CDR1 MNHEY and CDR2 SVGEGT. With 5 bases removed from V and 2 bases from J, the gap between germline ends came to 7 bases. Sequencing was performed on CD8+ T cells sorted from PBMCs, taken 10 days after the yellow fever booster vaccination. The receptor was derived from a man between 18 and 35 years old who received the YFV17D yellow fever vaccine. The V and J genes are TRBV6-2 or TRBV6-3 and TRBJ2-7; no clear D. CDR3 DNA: TGTGCCAGCAGTGAGAGAGCCTACGAGCAGTACTTC. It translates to CASSERAYEQYF.